The clone carrying this TCR beta chain was observed at least ten times. These data come from a study of CD8 T cells in ankylosing spondylitis. The CDR3 is made up of 14 amino acids. V shed 0 bases and J shed 6 bases, with 12 bases lying between them. The germline V gene encodes CDR1 DFQATT and CDR2 SNEGSKA (reference sequence). MiXCR, applied by TCRdb to the 5' RACE reads, yields one record per CDR3 protein. The sample has some 270,000 distinct CDR3 sequences, 15% to 20% seen once. This clonotype was obtained from a male donor with ankylosing spondylitis or in good health (not recorded which). This sequence joins TRBV20-1 and TRBJ2-4, with D perhaps TRBD2 (5 bases). Sequencing was performed on blood, either unsorted or a sorted T cell fraction (not recorded which). CDR3 in DNA: TGCAGTGCTAGAGATCTCGAGGGCGGAAACATTCAGTACTTC. It codes for CSARDLEGGNIQYF.